The 5 T cell receptor beta chains below come from one sample, sequenced in a study of human thymus T cells. Only in-frame clones appear in the TCRdb table, and some are missing; sequencing was by immunoSEQ multiplex PCR. Of some 72,000 clones listed, nearly 98% are singletons. Resected material from corrective heart surgery provided the thymus tissue analysed. Specimen: thymus tissue. These receptors were collected from a boy in the first two years of life with a congenital heart defect but otherwise immunologically healthy.

V and J are TRBV11-2 and TRBJ2-5; 8 nucleotides match TRBD1. The length of the CDR3 is 14 residues. Germline V gene sequence: CDR1 SGHAT, CDR2 FQNNGV. V was clipped by 4 bases and J by 2 bases; unmatched bases: 3. The CDR3 spells CASSWGQAQETQYF. The CDR3 DNA is TGTGCCAGCAGCTGGGGACAGGCTCAAGAGACCCAGTACTTC.

CDR3 in amino acids: CASSQETLRDTIYF. The DNA of the CDR3 is TGCGCCAGCAGCCAAGAGACCCTCAGGGACACCATATATTTT. The rearrangement uses TRBV4-1 and TRBJ1-3; D may be TRBD1 (5 bases). Trimming cost V 0 bases and J 8 bases, with 11 bases left between them. Germline CDR1 and CDR2: MGHRA and YSYEKL. This CDR3 has 14 amino acids.

The J gene is TRBJ1-2, the V gene TRBV27, with a possible D match to TRBD1 (6 bases). Germline-derived CDR1 and CDR2 are MNHEY and SMNVEV (reference sequence). This CDR3 has 15 residues. Trimming cost V 2 bases and J 4 bases, with 14 bases left between them. The CDR3 DNA reads TGTGCCAGCAGTTTACTACGTGGGGGGCCCTATGGCTACACCTTC. This gives the protein CASSLLRGGPYGYTF.

The chain is built from TRBV6-5 and TRBJ1-3; TRBD1 matches 10 bases. In germline, CDR1 is MNHEY, CDR2 SVGAGI. The CDR3 totals 15 residues. V shed 5 bases and J 2 bases; nucleotides not matched to a gene: 3. CDR3: CASSRQGAPGNTIYF. The CDR3 DNA is TGTGCCAGCAGTCGACAGGGGGCGCCTGGAAACACCATATATTTT.

The V gene is TRBV11-3, the J gene TRBJ1-3; D is unresolved. Trimming pared 0 bases from V and 4 bases from J, leaving 10 bases between. CDR1 SGHNT and CDR2 YENEEA come from the germline V gene. CDR3 size: 15 residues. CDR3 coding DNA: TGTGCCAGCAGCTTAGAGCGGGGTTCCGGAAACACCATATATTTT. Translated: CASSLERGSGNTIYF.